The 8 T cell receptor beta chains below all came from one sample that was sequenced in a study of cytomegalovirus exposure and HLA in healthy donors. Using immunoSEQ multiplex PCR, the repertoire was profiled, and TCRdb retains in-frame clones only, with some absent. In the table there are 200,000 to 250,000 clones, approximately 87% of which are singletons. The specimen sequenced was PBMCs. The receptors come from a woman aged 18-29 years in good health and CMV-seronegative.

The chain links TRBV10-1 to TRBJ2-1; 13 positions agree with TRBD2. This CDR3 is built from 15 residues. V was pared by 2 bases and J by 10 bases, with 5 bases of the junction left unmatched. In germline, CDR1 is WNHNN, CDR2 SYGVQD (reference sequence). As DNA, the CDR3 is TGCGCCAGCAGTGAGACGGGACTAGCGGGGTGGGAGCAGTTCTTC. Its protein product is CASSETGLAGWEQFF.

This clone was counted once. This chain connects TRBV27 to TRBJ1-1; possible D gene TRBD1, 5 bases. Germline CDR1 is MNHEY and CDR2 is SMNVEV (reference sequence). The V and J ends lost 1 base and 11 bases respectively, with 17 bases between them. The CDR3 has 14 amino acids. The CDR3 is CASSLYGREVRAFF. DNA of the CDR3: TGTGCCAGCAGTTTATACGGCAGGGAAGTACGGGCTTTCTTT.

The CDR3 DNA sequence: TGTGCCAGCAGCTTAAATAGCGGATCCTACAATGAGCAGTTCTTC. The encoded protein is CASSLNSGSYNEQFF. The chain is built from TRBV7-9 and TRBJ2-1, with D perhaps matching TRBD2 (6 bases). CDR3 length equals 15 residues. Germline V gene lookup returns CDR1 SEHNR and CDR2 FQNEAQ (reference sequence). The V end lost 2 bases, the J end lost 1 base, and 9 bases lay between the germline ends.

DNA for the CDR3: TGCAGTGCCGGACAGAATGAAAAACTGTTTTTT. Its protein product is CSAGQNEKLFF. V gene TRBV20-1 combines with J gene TRBJ1-4, with D perhaps matching TRBD1 (6 bases). The CDR3 contains 11 residues. V was clipped by 6 bases and J by 5 bases, with 7 bases between them. Per germline, CDR1 DFQATT and CDR2 SNEGSKA (reference sequence).

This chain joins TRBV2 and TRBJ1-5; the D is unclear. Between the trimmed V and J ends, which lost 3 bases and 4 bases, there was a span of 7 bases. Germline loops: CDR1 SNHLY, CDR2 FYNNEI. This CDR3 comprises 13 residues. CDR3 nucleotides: TGTGCCAGCAGTGAGAGGGAAAATCAGCCCCAGCATTTT. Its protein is CASSERENQPQHF.

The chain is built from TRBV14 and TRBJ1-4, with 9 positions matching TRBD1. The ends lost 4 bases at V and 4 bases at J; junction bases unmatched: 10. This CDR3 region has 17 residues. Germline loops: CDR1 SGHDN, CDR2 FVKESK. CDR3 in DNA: TGTGCCAGCAGCCCAATCCGACCGGGACAGGGTAATGAAAAACTGTTTTTT. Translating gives CASSPIRPGQGNEKLFF.

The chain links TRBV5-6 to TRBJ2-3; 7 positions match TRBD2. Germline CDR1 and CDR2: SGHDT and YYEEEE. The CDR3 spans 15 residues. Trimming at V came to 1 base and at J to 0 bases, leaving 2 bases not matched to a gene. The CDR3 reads CASSLKLASTDTQYF. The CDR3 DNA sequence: TGTGCCAGCAGCTTGAAACTAGCGAGCACAGATACGCAGTATTTT.

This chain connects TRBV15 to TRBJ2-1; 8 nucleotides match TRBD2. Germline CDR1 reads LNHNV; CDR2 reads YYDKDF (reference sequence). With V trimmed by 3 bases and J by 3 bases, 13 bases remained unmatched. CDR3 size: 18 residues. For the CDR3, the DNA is TGTGCCACCAGCAGTGACCGGTTGGCGGGGGGACTCTACAATGAGCAGTTCTTC. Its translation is CATSSDRLAGGLYNEQFF.